The rows below give T cell receptor beta chains drawn from one sample of a study of Tregs in tolerant kidney transplant recipients. These receptors have no identified antigens. Only in-frame clones appear in the TCRdb table, and some are missing; sequencing was by immunoSEQ multiplex PCR. The repertoire holds a few thousand clones, around 41% seen once, with roughly 6.8% in the top ten. The sequenced material came from Tregs from blood grown in culture. The receptors were sampled from a human donor in good health. CDR3s include the opening cysteine and the closing phenylalanine or tryptophan. The order of the fields is J gene, V gene, clone size, D gene, CDR3 DNA, CDR3 protein. D genes are given only for firm matches. Clone size is not always given. Where it is, it says once, few, many or a class for expanded clones.

J gene: TRBJ2-3
V gene: TRBV5-1
clone size: NA
D gene: TRBD2
CDR3 DNA: TGCGCCAGCAGCTTGTATCCAGCGGGACCAGATACGCAGTATTTT
CDR3 protein: CASSLYPAGPDTQYF

J gene: TRBJ2-5
V gene: TRBV10-3
clone size: NA
D gene: TRBD2
CDR3 DNA: TGTGCCATCAGTCCCCTAGCGGGAGTTTTGAAGACCCAGTACTTC
CDR3 protein: CAISPLAGVLKTQYF

J gene: TRBJ2-7
V gene: TRBV6-1
clone size: NA
D gene: TRBD1
CDR3 DNA: TGTGCCAGCAGGACAGGGGGGACCTACGAGCAGTACTTC
CDR3 protein: CASRTGGTYEQYF

J gene: TRBJ2-4
V gene: TRBV7-9
clone size: few
D gene: TRBD1
CDR3 DNA: TGTGCCAGCAGCTCCGGGACAGGGGAATCGAAAAACATTCAGTACTTC
CDR3 protein: CASSSGTGESKNIQYF

J gene: TRBJ2-7
V gene: TRBV10-3
clone size: NA
D gene: NA
CDR3 DNA: TGTGCCATCAGTGACTCTGGCTACGAGCAGTACTTC
CDR3 protein: CAISDSGYEQYF

J gene: TRBJ2-7
V gene: TRBV6-5
clone size: NA
D gene: TRBD2
CDR3 DNA: TGTGCCAGCAGGGCTACGGGACTAGCGGGAGCGGAGCAGTACTTC
CDR3 protein: CASRATGLAGAEQYF

J gene: TRBJ1-4
V gene: TRBV5-1
clone size: medium-sized
D gene: NA
CDR3 DNA: TGCGCCAGCAGCTTCAATATAGGCCTTAATGAAAAACTGTTTTTT
CDR3 protein: CASSFNIGLNEKLFF

J gene: TRBJ2-1
V gene: TRBV5-1
clone size: NA
D gene: NA
CDR3 DNA: TGCGCCAGCAGCTTGACCTACCCCGTTGAGCAGTTCTTC
CDR3 protein: CASSLTYPVEQFF

J gene: TRBJ2-1
V gene: TRBV7-8
clone size: few
D gene: TRBD2
CDR3 DNA: TGTGCCAGCAGCTTAGGAGCGGGATGGGCCTACAATGAGCAGTTCTTC
CDR3 protein: CASSLGAGWAYNEQFF

J gene: TRBJ1-2
V gene: TRBV5-1
clone size: NA
D gene: NA
CDR3 DNA: TGCGCCAGCAGCTTGGCCGCGGGGGATGGCTACACCTTC
CDR3 protein: CASSLAAGDGYTF

J gene: TRBJ1-1
V gene: TRBV29-1
clone size: NA
D gene: NA
CDR3 DNA: TGCAGCGTTGAGAGAGGATCTCACAGTCGAACTGAAGCTTTCTTT
CDR3 protein: CSVERGSHSRTEAFF

J gene: TRBJ2-7
V gene: TRBV5-6
clone size: NA
D gene: TRBD1
CDR3 DNA: TGTGCCAGCAGCTTGGTTTGGCAGGGGGAGATTGGAGAGCAGTACTTC
CDR3 protein: CASSLVWQGEIGEQYF

J gene: TRBJ1-2
V gene: TRBV5-1
clone size: few
D gene: TRBD1
CDR3 DNA: TGCGCCAGCAGCTCCCGGACAGGATCCTATGGCTACACCTTC
CDR3 protein: CASSSRTGSYGYTF

J gene: TRBJ2-3
V gene: TRBV5-1
clone size: NA
D gene: NA
CDR3 DNA: TGCGCCAGCAGCTTGGTTCAATTCTGGGATACGCAGTATTTT
CDR3 protein: CASSLVQFWDTQYF

J gene: TRBJ1-5
V gene: TRBV6-5
clone size: NA
D gene: TRBD1
CDR3 DNA: TGTGCCAGCAGCCGGGGACAGGGGGGTCAGCCCCAGCATTTT
CDR3 protein: CASSRGQGGQPQHF

J gene: TRBJ2-1
V gene: TRBV29-1
clone size: NA
D gene: NA
CDR3 DNA: TGCAGCGTGTTATACAATGAGCAGTTCTTC
CDR3 protein: CSVLYNEQFF

J gene: TRBJ2-5
V gene: TRBV28
clone size: NA
D gene: TRBD1
CDR3 DNA: TGTGCCAGCAGGCCCTCTCCCGGGACAGGCCTGGAGACCCAGTACTTC
CDR3 protein: CASRPSPGTGLETQYF

J gene: TRBJ2-6
V gene: TRBV18
clone size: NA
D gene: TRBD1
CDR3 DNA: TGTGCCAGCTCACCACGGACAGGCGCTGGGGCCAACGTCCTGACTTTC
CDR3 protein: CASSPRTGAGANVLTF

J gene: TRBJ2-3
V gene: TRBV9
clone size: NA
D gene: NA
CDR3 DNA: TGTGCCAGCAGCGCTAATTCGGACTGGGGAAGTACGCAGTATTTT
CDR3 protein: CASSANSDWGSTQYF

J gene: TRBJ1-1
V gene: TRBV15
clone size: few
D gene: NA
CDR3 DNA: TGTGCCACCAGCAGAGATAAGGGCAGGGGAGAAGCTTTCTTT
CDR3 protein: CATSRDKGRGEAFF

J gene: TRBJ2-7
V gene: TRBV10-2
clone size: NA
D gene: NA
CDR3 DNA: TGCGCCAGCAGGGCAAGGTACGAGCAGTACTTC
CDR3 protein: CASRARYEQYF

J gene: TRBJ2-7
V gene: TRBV25-1
clone size: medium-sized
D gene: NA
CDR3 DNA: TGTGCCAGCAGTTACGGCAACTCCTACGAGCAGTACTTC
CDR3 protein: CASSYGNSYEQYF

J gene: TRBJ2-7
V gene: TRBV11-2
clone size: NA
D gene: TRBD2
CDR3 DNA: TGTGCCAGCAGCCTTGGACTAGTCCCCACATCTTACGAGCAGTACTTC
CDR3 protein: CASSLGLVPTSYEQYF

J gene: TRBJ2-1
V gene: TRBV7-8
clone size: NA
D gene: TRBD2
CDR3 DNA: TGTGCCAGCCCGGGACTAGCGGGGCCTAGCTCCTACAATGAGCAGTTCTTC
CDR3 protein: CASPGLAGPSSYNEQFF

J gene: TRBJ2-7
V gene: TRBV6-5
clone size: medium-sized
D gene: TRBD1
CDR3 DNA: TGTGCCGTCCGGACAGGGGGCCTCCGGGAGCAGTACTTC
CDR3 protein: CAVRTGGLREQYF

J gene: TRBJ2-7
V gene: TRBV7-9
clone size: NA
D gene: NA
CDR3 DNA: TGTGCCTCTTCCCACAGGGCCTACGAGCAGTACTTC
CDR3 protein: CASSHRAYEQYF

J gene: TRBJ1-5
V gene: TRBV5-1
clone size: large
D gene: NA
CDR3 DNA: TGCGCCAGCAGGGCCGGGACGGGCAATCAGCCCCAGCATTTT
CDR3 protein: CASRAGTGNQPQHF

J gene: TRBJ2-1
V gene: TRBV5-1
clone size: few
D gene: TRBD2
CDR3 DNA: TGCGCCAGCAGCGGAAGGACTAGCGCCTACAATGAGCAGTTCTTC
CDR3 protein: CASSGRTSAYNEQFF

J gene: TRBJ1-1
V gene: TRBV7-8
clone size: NA
D gene: NA
CDR3 DNA: TGTGCCAGCAGCTTAGGGGGGGGGGCTGGCACTGAAGCTTTCTTT
CDR3 protein: CASSLGGGAGTEAFF

J gene: TRBJ2-7
V gene: TRBV5-4
clone size: medium-sized
D gene: TRBD2
CDR3 DNA: TGTGCCAGCAGCTTATTAGCGGGGGCCCCAAACTACGAGCAGTACTTC
CDR3 protein: CASSLLAGAPNYEQYF

J gene: TRBJ1-2
V gene: TRBV7-2
clone size: few
D gene: NA
CDR3 DNA: TGTGCCAGCACCCGGGACCATGGCATATTTTATGGCTACACCTTC
CDR3 protein: CASTRDHGIFYGYTF

J gene: TRBJ1-2
V gene: TRBV6-1
clone size: few
D gene: NA
CDR3 DNA: TGTGCCTCCCTAGCGGGCAGGGCTTCTTATGGCTACACCTTC
CDR3 protein: CASLAGRASYGYTF

J gene: TRBJ2-5
V gene: TRBV5-1
clone size: few
D gene: TRBD2
CDR3 DNA: TGCGCCAGCAGCCAGGGACTAGCGTGGGAGCCGGGTCGTGGGACCCAGTACTTC
CDR3 protein: CASSQGLAWEPGRGTQYF

J gene: TRBJ1-1
V gene: TRBV7-2
clone size: NA
D gene: TRBD1
CDR3 DNA: TGTGCCAGCAGCTTAGCAGGGGGCGGGCGGAACACTGAAGCTTTCTTT
CDR3 protein: CASSLAGGGRNTEAFF

J gene: TRBJ1-6
V gene: TRBV6-1
clone size: large
D gene: TRBD1
CDR3 DNA: TGTGCCAGCAGTGTACAGGGGCAGGGATCACCCCTCCACTTT
CDR3 protein: CASSVQGQGSPLHF

J gene: TRBJ1-5
V gene: TRBV19
clone size: NA
D gene: NA
CDR3 DNA: TGTGCCAGTAGTATACTCAACAGAAATCAGCCCCAGCATTTT
CDR3 protein: CASSILNRNQPQHF

J gene: TRBJ1-1
V gene: TRBV5-1
clone size: NA
D gene: TRBD1
CDR3 DNA: TGCGCCAGCAGCTTGATGGGACAGGGGACGAACACTGAAGCTTTCTTT
CDR3 protein: CASSLMGQGTNTEAFF

J gene: TRBJ1-2
V gene: TRBV27
clone size: NA
D gene: NA
CDR3 DNA: TGTGCCAGCAGTTTGTGGAGGGGCCAGAGCGGCTACACCTTC
CDR3 protein: CASSLWRGQSGYTF

J gene: TRBJ2-3
V gene: TRBV6-4
clone size: NA
D gene: NA
CDR3 DNA: TGTGCCAGCAGCCTCTACACGTCTAGCACAGATACGCAGTATTTT
CDR3 protein: CASSLYTSSTDTQYF

J gene: TRBJ2-7
V gene: TRBV6-9
clone size: NA
D gene: TRBD2
CDR3 DNA: TGTGCCAGCAGGCCCTCCCTTGGACTAGCGACCTACGAGCAGTACTTC
CDR3 protein: CASRPSLGLATYEQYF

J gene: TRBJ1-1
V gene: TRBV25-1
clone size: NA
D gene: NA
CDR3 DNA: TGTGCCAGCAGTGCGGGTGGTCGGACTGAAGCTTTCTTT
CDR3 protein: CASSAGGRTEAFF

J gene: TRBJ1-1
V gene: TRBV7-9
clone size: NA
D gene: NA
CDR3 DNA: TGTGCCAGCAGCTTAGACGGACTTACGTATGAAGCTTTCTTT
CDR3 protein: CASSLDGLTYEAFF

J gene: TRBJ2-7
V gene: TRBV5-1
clone size: large
D gene: NA
CDR3 DNA: TGCGCCAGCAGCTCTCAGGGGAGGGTGTACGAGCAGTACTTC
CDR3 protein: CASSSQGRVYEQYF